The clone carrying this T cell receptor beta chain has only a few counts. The antigen is not known. This sample was taken from a study of blood T cells in healthy people across ages. Overall study results and limits: Observed TCR beta diversity per million T cells went down as age went up. This fall followed a roughly linear course with age. TCR beta diversity tracked closely with naive T cell percentage.

Through a sample-barcoded 5' primer and a J-beta primer mix, a second PCR was run for roughly 6 to 12 cycles. Every sample returned 2.5 million or more CDR3-containing paired-end reads. One entry per CDR3 protein results from TCRdb running MiXCR on the 5' RACE reads. The table records around 1,900,000 distinct CDR3 sequences, roughly 43% of them present only once. The amount of total RNA extracted per sample was at least 6 micrograms. This CDR3 contains 15 residues. The V gene's germline CDR1 is MNHEY and CDR2 SMNVEV (reference sequence). With V trimmed by 5 bases and J by 3 bases, 7 bases remained unmatched.

The sample comprised blood. The J gene is TRBJ1-5, the V gene TRBV27; 7 bases fit TRBD1. The clonotype was recovered from a human donor in good health. In DNA, the CDR3 is TGTGCCAGCAGTCCCGGGACAGCCTACAATCAGCCCCAGCATTTT. It codes for CASSPGTAYNQPQHF.